This TCR beta chain derives from a study of control samples from healthy donors and cancer patients. Some clones are missing from TCRdb's copy, which holds only in-frame ones; the method was immunoSEQ multiplex PCR. This table has about 170,000 clones, about 87% appearing once. The receptor was derived from a man in his thirties or forties in good health. Sequenced: blood.

The CDR3 DNA sequence: TGTGCCAGCCCTCGAGGGGGACAGATCTACAATGAGCAGTTCTTC. This translates into CASPRGGQIYNEQFF. The rearrangement links TRBV6-5 to TRBJ2-1, with 7 bases that match TRBD1. The CDR3 sequence is 15 residues long. V was pared by 8 bases and J by 3 bases, with 10 bases of the junction left unmatched. The germline V gene encodes CDR1 MNHEY and CDR2 SVGAGI.